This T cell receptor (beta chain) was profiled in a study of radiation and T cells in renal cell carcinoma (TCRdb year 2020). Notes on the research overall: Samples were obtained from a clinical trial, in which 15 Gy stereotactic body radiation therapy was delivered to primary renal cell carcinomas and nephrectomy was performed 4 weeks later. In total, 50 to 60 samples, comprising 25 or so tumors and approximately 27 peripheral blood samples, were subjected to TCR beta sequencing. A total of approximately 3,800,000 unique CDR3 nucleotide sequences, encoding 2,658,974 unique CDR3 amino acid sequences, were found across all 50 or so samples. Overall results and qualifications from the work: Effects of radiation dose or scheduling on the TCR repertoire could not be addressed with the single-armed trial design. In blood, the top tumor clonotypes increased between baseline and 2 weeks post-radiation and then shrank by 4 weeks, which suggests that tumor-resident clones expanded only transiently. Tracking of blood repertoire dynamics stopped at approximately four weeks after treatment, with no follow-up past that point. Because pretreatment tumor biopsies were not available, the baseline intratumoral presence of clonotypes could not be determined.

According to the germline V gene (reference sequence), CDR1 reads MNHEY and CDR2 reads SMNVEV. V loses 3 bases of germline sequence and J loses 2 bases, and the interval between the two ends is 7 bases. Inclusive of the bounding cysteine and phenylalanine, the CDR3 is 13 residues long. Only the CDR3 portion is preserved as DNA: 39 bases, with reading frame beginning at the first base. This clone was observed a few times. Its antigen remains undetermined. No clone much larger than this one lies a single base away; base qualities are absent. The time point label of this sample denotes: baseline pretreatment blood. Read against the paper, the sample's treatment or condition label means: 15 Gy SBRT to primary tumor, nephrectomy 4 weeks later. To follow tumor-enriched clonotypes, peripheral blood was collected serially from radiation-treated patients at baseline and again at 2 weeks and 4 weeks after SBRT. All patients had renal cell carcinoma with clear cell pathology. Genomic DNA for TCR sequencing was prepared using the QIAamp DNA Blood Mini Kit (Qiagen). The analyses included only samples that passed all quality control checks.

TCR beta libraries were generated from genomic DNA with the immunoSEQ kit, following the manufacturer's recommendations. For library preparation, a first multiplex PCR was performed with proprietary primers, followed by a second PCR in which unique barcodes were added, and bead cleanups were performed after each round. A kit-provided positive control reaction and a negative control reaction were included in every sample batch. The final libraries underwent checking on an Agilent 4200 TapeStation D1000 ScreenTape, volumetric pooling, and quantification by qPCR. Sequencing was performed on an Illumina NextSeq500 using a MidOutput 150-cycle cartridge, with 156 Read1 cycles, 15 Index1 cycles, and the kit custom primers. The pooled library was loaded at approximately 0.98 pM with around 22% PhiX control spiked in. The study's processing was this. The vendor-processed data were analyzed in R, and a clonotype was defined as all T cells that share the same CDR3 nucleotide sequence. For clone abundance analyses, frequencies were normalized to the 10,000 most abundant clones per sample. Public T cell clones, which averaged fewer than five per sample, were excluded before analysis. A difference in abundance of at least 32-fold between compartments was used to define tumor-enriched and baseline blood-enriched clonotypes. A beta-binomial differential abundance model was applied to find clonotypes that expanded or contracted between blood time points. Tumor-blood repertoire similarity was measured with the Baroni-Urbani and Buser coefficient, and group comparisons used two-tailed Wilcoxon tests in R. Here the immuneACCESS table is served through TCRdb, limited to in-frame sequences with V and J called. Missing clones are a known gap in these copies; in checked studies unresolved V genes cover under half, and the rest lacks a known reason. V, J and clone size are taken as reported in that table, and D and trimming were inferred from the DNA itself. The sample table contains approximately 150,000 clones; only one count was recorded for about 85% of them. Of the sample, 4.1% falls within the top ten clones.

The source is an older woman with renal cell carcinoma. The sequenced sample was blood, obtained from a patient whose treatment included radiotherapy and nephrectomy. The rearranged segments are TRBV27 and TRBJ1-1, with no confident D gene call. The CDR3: CASSFRFNTEAFF. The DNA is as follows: TGTGCCAGCAGTTTTCGGTTTAACACTGAAGCTTTCTTT.